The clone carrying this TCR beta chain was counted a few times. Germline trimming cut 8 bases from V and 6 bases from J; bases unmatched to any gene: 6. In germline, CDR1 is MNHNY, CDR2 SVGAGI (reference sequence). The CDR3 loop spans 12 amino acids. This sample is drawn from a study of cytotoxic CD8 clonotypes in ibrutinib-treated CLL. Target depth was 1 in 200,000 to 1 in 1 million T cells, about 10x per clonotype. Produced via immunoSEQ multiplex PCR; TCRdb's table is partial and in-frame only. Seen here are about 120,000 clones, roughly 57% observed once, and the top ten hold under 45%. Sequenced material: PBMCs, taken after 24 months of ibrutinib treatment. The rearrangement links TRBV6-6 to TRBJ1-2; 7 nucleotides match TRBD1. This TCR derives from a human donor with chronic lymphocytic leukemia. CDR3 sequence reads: CASLQGRDGYTF. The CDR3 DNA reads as TGTGCCAGCCTACAGGGGAGGGATGGCTACACCTTC.